This T cell receptor (beta chain) was sequenced for a study of shared clonotypes between healthy human individuals. CDR1 is SGHTA, CDR2 FQGNSA, per germline. The CDR3 has 15 amino acids. Trimming took off 3 bases at V and 0 bases at J, with 9 bases between the two ends. A note on this clone: What it binds is not known.

Study-wide findings and caveats: Estimated clonotype richness was generally higher in naive than memory subsets.

Authors' methods: ImmunoSEQ gave junction-only sequences without quality scores, so filtering differed. The table came from immunoSEQ multiplex PCR; TCRdb's copy has only in-frame clones and leaves some out. V and J calls and clone size are those listed in that table; D and trimming were worked out from the DNA. The sample carries millions of clones, just over 90% recorded once. This TCR came from a man in his late teens or twenties in good health. The chain combines TRBV7-2 with TRBJ1-3; D not resolved. Sequencing was performed on naive CD4+ T cells sorted from blood. The subset was: CD45RA+ positively selected. The CDR3 coding sequence is TGTGCCAGCAGCTTTCAGACGAGCTCTGGAAACACCATATATTTT. Translated, it gives CASSFQTSSGNTIYF.